These 21 T cell receptor beta chains came from one sample sequenced in a study of blood T cell repertoires in COVID-19. Profiled with immunoSEQ multiplex PCR; TCRdb holds only in-frame clones, not every one. The sample includes 150,000 to 200,000 clones, about 91% of them seen just once. Sequencing was done on a sample of PBMCs or T cells enriched from blood (not recorded which). These receptors all come from a woman between 18 and 30 years old who had recovered from COVID-19.

J is TRBJ2-1 and V is TRBV15; D is undetermined. Germline CDR1 LNHNV, CDR2 YYDKDF (reference sequence). The CDR3 contains 13 residues. V lost 4 bases and J lost 6, with 10 bases in between. The CDR3 here is CATSTRLANEQFF. CDR3 sequence (DNA): TGTGCCACCAGCACCCGATTAGCCAATGAGCAGTTCTTC.

The gene calls are TRBV10-2 and TRBJ2-7, with 7 nucleotides matching TRBD2. Germline assignment: CDR1 WSHSY and CDR2 SAAADI. The CDR3 contains 13 residues. Germline trimming cut 5 bases from V and 6 bases from J; bases unmatched to any gene: 7. As DNA, the CDR3 is TGCGCCAGCAGTCTGGGAGGGAGTGGCGAGCAGTACTTC. Protein: CASSLGGSGEQYF.

The chain carries TRBV19 and TRBJ2-3, with 9 bases fitting TRBD2. Germline V gene sequence: CDR1 LNHDA, CDR2 SQIVND (reference sequence). CDR3 size: 15 residues. V lost 5 bases, J lost 2 bases, and 5 bases stayed unmatched. The CDR3: CASSPLAGFTDTQYF. The CDR3, as DNA: TGTGCCAGTAGTCCACTAGCGGGCTTCACAGATACGCAGTATTTT.

With regard to this clone: Other nucleotide sequences in the sample specify the same CDR3. The chain has TRBV29-1 and TRBJ2-7; possible D gene TRBD1, 5 bases. Trimming removed 2 bases at V and 4 bases at J, with 6 bases between. This CDR3 is built from 11 residues. Germline assignment: CDR1 SQVTM and CDR2 ANQGSEA. For the CDR3, the DNA is TGCAGCGTTGAACAGGGATACGAGCAGTACTTC. Translated: CSVEQGYEQYF.

The chain joins TRBV7-2 to TRBJ2-5, with TRBD1 matching 8 bases. The CDR3 is 14 residues long. J lost 5 bases, V lost 5 bases, and 7 bases had no gene match. Per the germline V gene, CDR1 is SGHTA and CDR2 is FQGNSA. The CDR3 spells CASSRQGILETQYF. In DNA form, the CDR3 reads TGTGCCAGCAGCAGACAGGGGATCCTGGAGACCCAGTACTTC.

The chain uses TRBV6-2 or TRBV6-3 and TRBJ1-5; no firm D call. Deletions cut 6 bases from V and 6 bases from J, with 12 bases between. Germline CDR1 reads MNHEY; CDR2 reads SVGEGT. The CDR3 loop spans 13 amino acids. CDR3 DNA sequence: TGTGCCAGCAGCCTAAACCCGGGTCAGCCCCAGCATTTT. Translated, it gives CASSLNPGQPQHF.

In this sample, this clone turned up once. The chain uses TRBV6-4 and TRBJ1-1; D is perhaps TRBD1 (5 bases). This CDR3 has 14 residues. Looked up from germline, CDR1 is MRHNA and CDR2 is SNTAGT. Trimming stripped 6 bases from V and 5 bases from J, with 16 bases between. CDR3 region: CASRQSFDSTEAFF. CDR3 DNA: TGTGCCAGCAGACAATCCTTCGACAGTACTGAAGCTTTCTTT.

V is TRBV7-9 and J is TRBJ2-2, with TRBD2 matching over 9 bases. V was pared by 1 base and J by 0 bases, with 9 bases of the junction left unmatched. CDR1 and CDR2 from the germline V gene are SEHNR and FQNEAQ (reference sequence). This CDR3 contains 19 residues. DNA for the CDR3: TGTGCCAGCAGCTTAGAATCCGGGCTAGCGGGATCGAACACCGGGGAGCTGTTTTTT. Amino acids: CASSLESGLAGSNTGELFF. The full variable domain, with the rest looked up from reference TRBV7-9 and TRBJ2-2, is DTGVSQNPRHKITKRGQNVTFRCDPISEHNRLYWYRQTLGQGPEFLTYFQNEAQLEKSRLLSDRFSAERPKGSFSTLEIQRTEQGDSAMYLCASSLESGLAGSNTGELFFGEGSRLTVL.

This chain links TRBV19 with TRBJ2-3; D gene uncertain. The germline V gene has CDR1 LNHDA and CDR2 SQIVND (reference sequence). The CDR3 is 12 amino acids. Trimming stripped 4 bases from V and 3 bases from J, with 5 bases between. As DNA, the CDR3 is TGTGCCAGTAGTAAGGAGACAGATACGCAGTATTTT. This encodes CASSKETDTQYF.

This chain connects TRBV25-1 to TRBJ2-1, with TRBD2 as a possible D gene (5 bases). There are 15 residues in the CDR3. Deletions cut 8 bases from V and 1 base from J, with 15 bases between. Germline CDR1 reads MGHDK; CDR2 reads SYGVNS. CDR3 nucleotide sequence: TGTGCCAGCGGACTTAGCACGGGATCCTACAATGAGCAGTTCTTC. It is translated as CASGLSTGSYNEQFF.

This chain's CDR3 is CATGTRARRKATNEKLFF. For the CDR3, the DNA is TGTGCCACCGGTACGAGGGCTAGGCGGAAAGCAACTAATGAAAAACTGTTTTTT. The chain uses TRBV24-1 and TRBJ1-4; no clear D. This CDR3 has 18 amino acids. Germline V CDR1 and CDR2: KGHDR, SFDVKD. V lost 9 bases to trimming and J lost 0 bases, with 22 bases between them.

This chain joins TRBV7-2 and TRBJ2-5; the D gene is possibly TRBD1 (6 bases). From germline, CDR1 is SGHTA and CDR2 FQGNSA. This CDR3 contains 14 residues. The germline V and J ends were trimmed by 5 bases and 5 bases, with 15 bases remaining between them. The chain's CDR3 is CASSTQGLLETQYF. CDR3 in DNA: TGTGCCAGCAGCACACAGGGATTGTTGGAGACCCAGTACTTC. The full variable domain, its missing parts supplied by reference TRBV7-2 and TRBJ2-5, is GAGVSQSPSNKVTEKGKDVELRCDPISGHTALYWYRQSLGQGLEFLIYFQGNSAPDKSGLPSDRFSAERTGGSVSTLTIQRTQQEDSAVYLCASSTQGLLETQYFGPGTRLLVL.

Only one count was recorded for this clone. The genes are TRBV5-6 and TRBJ2-3, with D tentatively TRBD2 (5 bases). The CDR3 is 15 residues long. Germline-derived CDR1 and CDR2 are SGHDT and YYEEEE. V was shortened by 1 base and J by 4 bases, with 13 bases between the two germline ends. The CDR3 region is CASSLRGRKADTQYF. The CDR3 DNA reads TGTGCCAGCAGCTTGAGAGGGAGAAAGGCAGATACGCAGTATTTT.

This clone came up once. The chain uses TRBV27 and TRBJ2-3; D unclear. Germline CDR1 MNHEY, CDR2 SMNVEV (reference sequence). The V gene lost 1 base and the J gene lost 2 bases, with 16 bases spanning the gap. The CDR3 sequence is 17 residues long. The CDR3 sequence is CASSLFWSSRPTDTQYF. CDR3 coding DNA: TGTGCCAGCAGTTTATTTTGGAGCTCGAGACCCACAGATACGCAGTATTTT.

The genes are TRBV5-4 and TRBJ2-7; 7 positions match TRBD2. V was clipped by 0 bases and J by 6 bases; unmatched bases: 9. From germline, CDR1 is SGHNT and CDR2 YYREEE (reference sequence). CDR3 size: 15 residues. CDR3 sequence: CASSLVGGGSGEQYF. CDR3 nucleotides: TGTGCCAGCAGCTTGGTTGGCGGGGGATCCGGCGAGCAGTACTTC.

The chain carries TRBV19 and TRBJ1-2; D is ambiguous. The germline V gene encodes CDR1 LNHDA and CDR2 SQIVND (reference sequence). V was trimmed by 5 bases and J by 8 bases, leaving 18 bases between them. The length of the CDR3 is 14 residues. The CDR3 spells CASSPPSDGSGYTF. CDR3 sequence (DNA): TGTGCCAGTAGTCCTCCTTCCGACGGTAGCGGCTACACCTTC.

The chain joins TRBV28 to TRBJ2-7; 9 bases are shared with TRBD1. Trimming took 5 bases from V and 8 from J; bases not matched to a gene: 13. This CDR3 is 15 amino acids long. CDR1 is MDHEN, CDR2 SYDVKM, per germline. The chain's CDR3 is CASSTGTGPFGQQYF. Here the CDR3 DNA reads TGTGCCAGCAGTACGGGGACAGGGCCATTTGGGCAGCAGTACTTC. The full variable domain, rest sourced from reference TRBV28 and TRBJ2-7, is DVKVTQSSRYLVKRTGEKVFLECVQDMDHENMFWYRQDPGLGLRLIYFSYDVKMKEKGDIPEGYSVSREKKERFSLILESASTNQTSMYLCASSTGTGPFGQQYFGPGTRLTVT.

The V gene is TRBV9, the J gene TRBJ2-1; 9 bases align to TRBD2. The ends lost 3 bases at V and 4 bases at J; junction bases unmatched: 5. Per the germline V gene, CDR1 is SGDLS and CDR2 is YYNGEE. The CDR3 length is 15 residues. As DNA, the CDR3 is TGTGCCAGCAGCGGCCCTAGCGGGGTTTACAATGAGCAGTTCTTC. Translating gives CASSGPSGVYNEQFF. The whole variable domain, filled in from reference TRBV9 and TRBJ2-1, reads DSGVTQTPKHLITATGQRVTLRCSPRSGDLSVYWYQQSLDQGLQFLIQYYNGEERAKGNILERFSAQQFPDLHSELNLSSLELGDSALYFCASSGPSGVYNEQFFGPGTRLTVL.

The chain uses TRBV20-1 and TRBJ2-1; 9 bases fit TRBD2. This CDR3 has 15 amino acids. Germline V gene data show CDR1 as DFQATT and CDR2 as SNEGSKA (reference sequence). Trimming removed 3 bases from V and 12 bases from J; junction bases left unmatched: 15. In nucleotides, the CDR3 is TGCAGTGCTAGTCGAGGCCTCCGACTAGCGGATCCGCAGTTCTTC. Translated, it gives CSASRGLRLADPQFF.

The J gene is TRBJ2-7, the V gene TRBV29-1; D remains unclear. Germline CDR1 and CDR2: SQVTM and ANQGSEA. V gave up 7 bases and J gave up 2 bases, with 9 bases separating them. The CDR3 covers 11 residues. The CDR3: CSALSAYEQYF. The CDR3, as DNA: TGCAGCGCTCTGAGTGCCTACGAGCAGTACTTC.

The V gene is TRBV28, the J gene TRBJ1-3; weak D call: TRBD1 (5 bases). CDR1 and CDR2 from the germline V gene are MDHEN and SYDVKM. The CDR3 extends over 13 amino acids. Trimming took 7 bases from V and 4 from J, leaving 11 bases between them. The DNA of the CDR3 is TGTGCCAGCAATGGGGGGATGGGAAACACCATATATTTT. Amino acid sequence: CASNGGMGNTIYF.